What follows are 3 T cell receptor beta chains derived from one specimen sequenced in a study of vaccination and CD4 T cells after COVID-19. The treatment: approximately 9-day PBMC culture with coronavirus spike peptide pools or control peptides (ViraFEST assay). Oncomine TCR Beta short-read sequencing was applied to DNA from cultured CD4+ T cells. TCRdb called the PCR reads again in MiXCR, with one record for every CDR3 protein. The profile covers 16,000 or so distinct CDR3 sequences, with about half appearing a single time and 13% taken by the ten largest. No antigen has been assigned to these receptors. Sequences were obtained from CD4+ T cells from blood, cultured in vitro. Every receptor here comes from a human donor who had recovered from COVID-19.

Of note for this clonotype: Without the conserved terminal phenylalanine or tryptophan, this CDR3 likely stems from a read error. The chain couples TRBV20-1 to TRBJ1-5; D gene unclear. Germline V CDR1 and CDR2: DFQATT, SNEGSKA (reference sequence). The CDR3 is made up of 12 amino acids. The V and J ends lost 2 bases and 8 bases respectively, with 10 bases between them. The CDR3 protein is CSARRELKPQHL. The DNA of the CDR3 is TGCAGTGCTAGAAGGGAGCTCAAGCCCCAGCATCTT.

This clonotype was observed once. This CDR3 reads CASSPGQGASVSYGYTF. The CDR3 DNA follows: TGTGCCAGCAGCCCCGGACAGGGGGCGAGTGTGAGCTATGGCTACACCTTC. The rearrangement joins TRBV5-4 to TRBJ1-2; 11 bases are shared with TRBD1. With 4 bases clipped from V and 4 bases from J, the junction kept 12 bases outside the gene matches. Germline V gives CDR1 SGHNT, CDR2 YYREEE (reference sequence). The length of the CDR3 is 17 residues.

This chain connects TRBV7-2 to TRBJ2-5, with TRBD1 matching 9 bases. The germline gives CDR1 SGHTA, CDR2 FQGNSA. The ends lost 5 bases at V and 1 base at J; junction bases unmatched: 5. This CDR3 has 15 residues. The CDR3 DNA reads TGTGCCAGCAGCCAACCGACAGGGGGCCAAGAGACCCAGTACTTC. Translation: CASSQPTGGQETQYF. Based on the CDR3 plus reference TRBV7-2 and TRBJ2-5, the full variable domain is GAGVSQSPSNKVTEKGKDVELRCDPISGHTALYWYRQSLGQGLEFLIYFQGNSAPDKSGLPSDRFSAERTGGSVSTLTIQRTQQEDSAVYLCASSQPTGGQETQYFGPGTRLLVL.